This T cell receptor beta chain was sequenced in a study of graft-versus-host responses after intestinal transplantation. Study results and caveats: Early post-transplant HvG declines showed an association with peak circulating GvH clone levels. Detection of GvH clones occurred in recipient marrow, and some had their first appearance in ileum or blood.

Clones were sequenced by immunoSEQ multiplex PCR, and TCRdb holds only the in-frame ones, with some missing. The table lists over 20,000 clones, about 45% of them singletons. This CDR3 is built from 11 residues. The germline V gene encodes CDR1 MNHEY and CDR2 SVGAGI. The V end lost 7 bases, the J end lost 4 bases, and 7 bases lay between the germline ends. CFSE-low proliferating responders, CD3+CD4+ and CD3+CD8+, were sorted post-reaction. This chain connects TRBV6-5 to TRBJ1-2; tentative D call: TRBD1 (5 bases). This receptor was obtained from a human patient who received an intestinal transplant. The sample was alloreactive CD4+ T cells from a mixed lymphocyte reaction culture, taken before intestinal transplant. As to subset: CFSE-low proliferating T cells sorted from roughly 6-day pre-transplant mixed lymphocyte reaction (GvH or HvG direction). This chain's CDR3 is CASTGLYGYTF. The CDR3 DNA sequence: TGTGCCAGCACAGGGCTCTATGGCTACACCTTC.